Listed below are T cell receptor beta chains from one sample, sequenced in a study of CD8 T cells in ankylosing spondylitis. TCRdb called the 5' RACE reads again in MiXCR, with one record for every CDR3 protein. The sample holds approximately 240,000 distinct CDR3 sequences, roughly a tenth seen once. The specimen was blood, either unsorted or a sorted T cell fraction (not recorded which). These receptors came from a male donor with ankylosing spondylitis or in good health (not recorded which). CDR3s include the opening cysteine and the closing phenylalanine or tryptophan. D genes are given only for firm matches. Clone size is shown for a subset of rows, as once, few, many or a class of expanded clone.

NA	TRBV6-2/TRBV6-3	many	TRBJ1-1	TGTGCCAGCAGTAGGGGGGTGCTGAACACTGAAGCTTTCTTT	CASSRGVLNTEAFF
TRBD2	TRBV6-1	few	TRBJ2-3	TGTGCCAGCAGTGACCTCTGGGGAGCACGGGAGGGTACGCAGTATTTT	CASSDLWGAREGTQYF
TRBD2	TRBV11-1	few	TRBJ2-7	TGTGCCAGCACCCCGTTAGCGGGAGTCTACGAGCAGTACTTC	CASTPLAGVYEQYF
NA	TRBV7-2	many	TRBJ1-3	TGTGCCAGCAGCTTAGGTCCCCCGAGGAGCTCTGGAAACACCATATATTTT	CASSLGPPRSSGNTIYF
NA	TRBV7-9	NA	TRBJ2-3	TGTGCCAGCAGCTTAGGGGGGGCTTCAGATACGCAGTATTTT	CASSLGGASDTQYF
NA	TRBV20-1	many	TRBJ1-1	TGCAGTGCTCGACCCTTACAAGGCACTGAAGCTTTCTTT	CSARPLQGTEAFF
TRBD1	TRBV20-1	many	TRBJ2-7	TGCAGTGCTTCCGGACAGGGGAGGGAGCAGTACTTC	CSASGQGREQYF
TRBD2	TRBV29-1	many	TRBJ2-5	TGCAGCGTTGAAGAACGTACTAGCGGGAGGAAGACCCAGTACTTC	CSVEERTSGRKTQYF
NA	TRBV25-1	NA	TRBJ2-5	TGTGCCAGCAGTAGGGACCCCGGGGGACTCCAAGAGACCCAGTACTTC	CASSRDPGGLQETQYF
TRBD1	TRBV29-1	many	TRBJ1-2	TGCAGCGTTCGGTGGACAGGGCAATATGGCTACACCTTC	CSVRWTGQYGYTF
TRBD2	TRBV10-3	many	TRBJ2-1	TGTGCCATCAGTGAGTCAAGCGGGAGTGATGAGCAGTTCTTC	CAISESSGSDEQFF
TRBD1	TRBV20-1	many	TRBJ1-5	TGCAGTGTAGGACAGGCCAATCAGCCCCAGCATTTT	CSVGQANQPQHF
NA	TRBV20-1	many	TRBJ2-1	TGCAGTGCTAGAGAGGGCAGGGAGAATGAGCAGTTCTTC	CSAREGRENEQFF
TRBD2	TRBV5-1	many	TRBJ2-1	TGCGCCAGCAGCTTGGCCGGGGGGAATGAGCAGTTCTTC	CASSLAGGNEQFF
TRBD1	TRBV12-3/TRBV12-4	many	TRBJ2-1	TGTGCCAGCGGTGGACAGGGTCTGTCCTACAATGAGCAGTTCTTC	CASGGQGLSYNEQFF
TRBD2	TRBV5-1	many	TRBJ2-2	TGCGCCAGTCGGACTAGCGGTACGAACACCGGGGAGCTGTTTTTT	CASRTSGTNTGELFF
NA	TRBV19	NA	TRBJ1-5	TGTGCCAGTCGCCGGACGGTTAGCAATCAGCCCCAGCATTTT	CASRRTVSNQPQHF
NA	TRBV6-1	many	TRBJ1-1	TGTGCCAGCCCCGAGCCCTTCATGAACACTGAAGCTTTCTTT	CASPEPFMNTEAFF
NA	TRBV29-1	many	TRBJ2-1	TGCAGCGACTTACCCCCGGGAGACTACAATGAGCAGTTCTTC	CSDLPPGDYNEQFF
NA	TRBV4-2	many	TRBJ2-2	TGTGCCAGCAGCCAAGAGGTGGCGAACACCGGGGAGCTGTTTTTT	CASSQEVANTGELFF
NA	TRBV20-1	many	TRBJ1-1	TGCAGTGCTAGAAGGCAGCATGGAGCTTTCTTT	CSARRQHGAFF
NA	TRBV12-3/TRBV12-4	many	TRBJ2-5	TGTGCCAGCAGTTTGTCGGCCGGAGAGACCCAGTACTTC	CASSLSAGETQYF
NA	TRBV27	few	TRBJ2-7	TGTGCCAGCAGTTTCCTGGGGGCAATCTACGAGCAGTACTTC	CASSFLGAIYEQYF
NA	TRBV5-1	many	TRBJ1-2	TGCGCCAGCAGCTTGGTTCTGGGCGCGGAGTATGGCTACACCTTC	CASSLVLGAEYGYTF
TRBD2	TRBV7-2	few	TRBJ2-7	TGTGCCAGCAGCTCAGATAGCGGGAGTGCCTACGAGCAGTACTTC	CASSSDSGSAYEQYF